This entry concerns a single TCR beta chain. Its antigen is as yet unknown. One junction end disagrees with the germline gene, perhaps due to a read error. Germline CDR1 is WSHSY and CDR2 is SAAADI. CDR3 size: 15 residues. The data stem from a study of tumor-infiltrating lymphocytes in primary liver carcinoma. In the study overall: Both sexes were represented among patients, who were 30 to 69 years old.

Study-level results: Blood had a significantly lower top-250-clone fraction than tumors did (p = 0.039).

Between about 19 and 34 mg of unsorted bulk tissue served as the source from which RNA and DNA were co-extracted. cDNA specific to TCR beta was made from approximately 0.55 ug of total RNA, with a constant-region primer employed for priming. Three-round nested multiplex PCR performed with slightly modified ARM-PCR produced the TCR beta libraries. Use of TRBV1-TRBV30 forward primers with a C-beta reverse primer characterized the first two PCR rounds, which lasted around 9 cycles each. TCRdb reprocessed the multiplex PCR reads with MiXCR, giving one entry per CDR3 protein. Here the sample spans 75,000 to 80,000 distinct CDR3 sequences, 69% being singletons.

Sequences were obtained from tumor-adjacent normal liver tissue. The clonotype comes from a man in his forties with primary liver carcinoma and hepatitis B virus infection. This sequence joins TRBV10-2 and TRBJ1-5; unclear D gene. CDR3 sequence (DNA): TGCGCCGGCAGTGAACAACCCGATAGCAATCAGCCCCAGCATTTT. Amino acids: CAGSEQPDSNQPQHF.